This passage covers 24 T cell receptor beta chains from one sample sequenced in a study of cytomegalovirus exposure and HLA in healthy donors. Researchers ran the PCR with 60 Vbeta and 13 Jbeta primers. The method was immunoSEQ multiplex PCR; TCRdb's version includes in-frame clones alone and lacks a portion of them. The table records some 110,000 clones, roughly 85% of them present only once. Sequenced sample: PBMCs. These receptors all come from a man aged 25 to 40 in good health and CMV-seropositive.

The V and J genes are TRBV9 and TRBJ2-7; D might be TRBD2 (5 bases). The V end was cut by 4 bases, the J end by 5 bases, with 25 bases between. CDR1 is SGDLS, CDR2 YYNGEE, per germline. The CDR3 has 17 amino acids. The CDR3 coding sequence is TGTGCCAGCAGCCCAGAAGGCAGGCCCATTACCGGGGACGAGCAGTACTTC. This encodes CASSPEGRPITGDEQYF.

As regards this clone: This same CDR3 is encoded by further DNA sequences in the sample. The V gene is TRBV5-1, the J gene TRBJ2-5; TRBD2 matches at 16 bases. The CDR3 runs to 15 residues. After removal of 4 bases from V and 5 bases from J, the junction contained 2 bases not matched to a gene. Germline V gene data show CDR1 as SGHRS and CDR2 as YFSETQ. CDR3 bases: TGCGCCAGCAGCCCGGGACTAGCGGGAGGGGAGACCCAGTACTTC. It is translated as CASSPGLAGGETQYF.

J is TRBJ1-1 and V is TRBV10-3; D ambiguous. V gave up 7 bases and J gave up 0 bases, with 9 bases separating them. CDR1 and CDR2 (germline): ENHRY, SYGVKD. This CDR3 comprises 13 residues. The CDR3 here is CAITATLNTEAFF. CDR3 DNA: TGTGCCATCACCGCGACATTGAACACTGAAGCTTTCTTT.

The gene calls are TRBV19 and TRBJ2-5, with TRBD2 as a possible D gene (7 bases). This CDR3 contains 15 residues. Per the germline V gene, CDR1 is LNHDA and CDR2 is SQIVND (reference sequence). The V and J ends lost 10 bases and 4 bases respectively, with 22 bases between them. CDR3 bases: TGTGCCACAAAAGGATCCAGGGGAGGGTTAGAGACCCAGTACTTC. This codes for CATKGSRGGLETQYF. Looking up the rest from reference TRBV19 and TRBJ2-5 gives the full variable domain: DGGITQSPKYLFRKEGQNVTLSCEQNLNHDAMYWYRQDPGQGLRLIYYSQIVNDFQKGDIAEGYSVSREKKESFPLTVTSAQKNPTAFYLCATKGSRGGLETQYFGPGTRLLVL.

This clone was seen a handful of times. The CDR3 protein is CASSFGGFGSPLHF. The CDR3, as DNA: TGTGCCAGCAGTTTTGGGGGCTTTGGTTCACCCCTCCACTTT. This rearrangement joins TRBV28 to TRBJ1-6; the D gene is possibly TRBD1 (6 bases). Germline CDR1 and CDR2: MDHEN and SYDVKM. Trimming removed 3 bases at V and 9 bases at J, with 12 bases between. This CDR3 spans 14 amino acids.

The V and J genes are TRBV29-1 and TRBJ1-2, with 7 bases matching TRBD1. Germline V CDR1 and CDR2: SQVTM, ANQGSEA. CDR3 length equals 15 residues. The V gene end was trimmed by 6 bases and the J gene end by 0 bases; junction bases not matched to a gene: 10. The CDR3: CSVAGTAVANYGYTF. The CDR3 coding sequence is TGCAGCGTAGCCGGGACAGCGGTAGCTAACTATGGCTACACCTTC.

In DNA, the CDR3 is TGTGCCTGGAGTACCGGGGGCTCTGGGGCCAACGTCCTGACTTTC. Translation gives CAWSTGGSGANVLTF. V is TRBV30 and J is TRBJ2-6; D is possibly TRBD2 (6 bases). The CDR3 consists of 15 residues. The germline gives CDR1 GTSNPN, CDR2 SVGIG (reference sequence). With 2 bases removed from V and 0 bases from J, the gap between germline ends came to 8 bases.

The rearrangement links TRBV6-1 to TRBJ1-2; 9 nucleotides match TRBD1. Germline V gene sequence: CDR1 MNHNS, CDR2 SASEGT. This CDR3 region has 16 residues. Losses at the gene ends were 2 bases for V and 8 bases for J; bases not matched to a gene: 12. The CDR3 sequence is CASSEIPEGDRDGYTF. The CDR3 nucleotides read TGTGCCAGCAGTGAAATCCCCGAAGGGGACAGGGACGGCTACACCTTC.

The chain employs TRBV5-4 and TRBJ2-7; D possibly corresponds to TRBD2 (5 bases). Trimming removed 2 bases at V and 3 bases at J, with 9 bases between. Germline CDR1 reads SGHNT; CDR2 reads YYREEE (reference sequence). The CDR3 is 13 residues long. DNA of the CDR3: TGTGCCAGCAGCTTTAGTGGGAGCTACGAGCAGTACGTC. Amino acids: CASSFSGSYEQYV.

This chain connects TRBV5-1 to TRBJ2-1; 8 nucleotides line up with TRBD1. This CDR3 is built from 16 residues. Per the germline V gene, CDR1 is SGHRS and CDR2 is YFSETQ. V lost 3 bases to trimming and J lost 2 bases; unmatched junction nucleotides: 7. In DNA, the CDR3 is TGCGCCAGCAGCTCTGGACAGGGAAGGACCTACAATGAGCAGTTCTTC. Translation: CASSSGQGRTYNEQFF.

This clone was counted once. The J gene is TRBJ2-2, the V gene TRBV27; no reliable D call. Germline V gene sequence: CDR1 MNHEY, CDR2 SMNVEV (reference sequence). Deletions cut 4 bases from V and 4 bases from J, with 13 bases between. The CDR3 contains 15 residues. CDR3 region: CASSSGSKVTGELFF. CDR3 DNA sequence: TGTGCCAGCAGTTCCGGGTCTAAGGTCACCGGGGAGCTGTTTTTT.

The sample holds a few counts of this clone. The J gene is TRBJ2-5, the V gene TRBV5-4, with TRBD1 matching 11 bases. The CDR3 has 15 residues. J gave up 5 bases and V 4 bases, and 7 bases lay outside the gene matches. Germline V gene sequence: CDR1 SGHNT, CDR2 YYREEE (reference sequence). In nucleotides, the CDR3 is TGTGCCAGCAGCCCAAGGACAGGGGGCCGGGAGACCCAGTACTTC. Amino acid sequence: CASSPRTGGRETQYF.

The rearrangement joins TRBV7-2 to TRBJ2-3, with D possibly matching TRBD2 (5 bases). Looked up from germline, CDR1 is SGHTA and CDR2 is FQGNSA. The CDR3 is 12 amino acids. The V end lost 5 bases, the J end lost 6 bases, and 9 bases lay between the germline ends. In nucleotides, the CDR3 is TGTGCCAGCAGCCGCCAGCGGGATACGCAGTATTTT. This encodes CASSRQRDTQYF.

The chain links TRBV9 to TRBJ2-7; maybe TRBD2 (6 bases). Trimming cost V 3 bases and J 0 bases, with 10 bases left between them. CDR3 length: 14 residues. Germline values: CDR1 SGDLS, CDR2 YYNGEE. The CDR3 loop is CASSARGSSYEQYF. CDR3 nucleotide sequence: TGTGCCAGCAGCGCCCGGGGGAGCTCCTACGAGCAGTACTTC.

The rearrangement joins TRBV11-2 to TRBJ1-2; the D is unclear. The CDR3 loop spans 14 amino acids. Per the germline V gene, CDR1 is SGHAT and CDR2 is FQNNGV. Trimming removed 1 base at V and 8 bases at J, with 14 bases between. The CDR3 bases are TGTGCCAGCAGCTTAGGTCCGGGGTCACACGGCTACACCTTC. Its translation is CASSLGPGSHGYTF.

CDR3 residues: CASSQGQPTYNEQFF. The CDR3 nucleotides read TGCGCCAGCAGCCAAGGACAGCCAACCTACAATGAGCAGTTCTTC. The chain couples TRBV5-1 to TRBJ2-1; the D gene is possibly TRBD1 (6 bases). V gave up 4 bases and J gave up 2 bases, with 13 bases separating them. CDR1 is SGHRS and CDR2 is YFSETQ in the germline V gene. This CDR3 spans 15 amino acids.

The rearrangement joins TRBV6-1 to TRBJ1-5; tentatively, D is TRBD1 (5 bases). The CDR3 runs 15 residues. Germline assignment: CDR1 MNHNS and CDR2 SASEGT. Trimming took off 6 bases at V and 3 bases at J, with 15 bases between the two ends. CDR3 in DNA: TGTGCCAGCAGGATCACAGGCGTTCTCAATCAGCCCCAGCATTTT. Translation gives CASRITGVLNQPQHF.

This chain's CDR3 is CASGGRQIGNTIYF. The CDR3 bases are TGTGCCTCGGGGGGACGGCAGATTGGAAACACCATATATTTT. The V and J genes are TRBV19 and TRBJ1-3; maybe TRBD1 (5 bases). Deletions cut 11 bases from V and 3 bases from J, with 17 bases between. This CDR3 spans 14 amino acids. Germline V gene data show CDR1 as LNHDA and CDR2 as SQIVND (reference sequence).

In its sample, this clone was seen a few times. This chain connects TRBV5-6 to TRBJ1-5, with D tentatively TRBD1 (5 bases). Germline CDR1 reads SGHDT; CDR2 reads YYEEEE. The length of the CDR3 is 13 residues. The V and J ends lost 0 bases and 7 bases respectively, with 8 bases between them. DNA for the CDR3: TGTGCCAGCAGCTTGGGGGGGGAACAGCCCCAGCATTTT. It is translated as CASSLGGEQPQHF. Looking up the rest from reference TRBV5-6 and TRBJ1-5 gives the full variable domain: DAGVTQSPTHLIKTRGQQVTLRCSPKSGHDTVSWYQQALGQGPQFIFQYYEEEERQRGNFPDRFSGHQFPNYSSELNVNALLLGDSALYLCASSLGGEQPQHFGDGTRLSIL.

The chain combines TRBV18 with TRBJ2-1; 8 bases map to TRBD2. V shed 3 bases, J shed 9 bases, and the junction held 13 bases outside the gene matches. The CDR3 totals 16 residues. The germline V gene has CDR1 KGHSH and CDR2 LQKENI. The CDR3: CASSPRPGLVIFEQFF. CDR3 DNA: TGTGCCAGCTCACCCCGACCGGGACTAGTTATTTTTGAGCAGTTCTTC. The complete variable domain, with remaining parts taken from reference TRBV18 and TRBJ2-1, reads NAGVMQNPRHLVRRRGQEARLRCSPMKGHSHVYWYRQLPEEGLKFMVYLQKENIIDESGMPKERFSAEFPKEGPSILRIQQVVRGDSAAYFCASSPRPGLVIFEQFFGPGTRLTVL.

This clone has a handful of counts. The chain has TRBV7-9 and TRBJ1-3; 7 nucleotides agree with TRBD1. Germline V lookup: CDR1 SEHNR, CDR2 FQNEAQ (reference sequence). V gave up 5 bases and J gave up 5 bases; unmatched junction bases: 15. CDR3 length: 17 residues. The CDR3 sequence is CASSPITWDSERNTIYF. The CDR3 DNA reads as TGTGCCAGCAGCCCAATTACCTGGGACAGCGAACGAAACACCATATATTTT. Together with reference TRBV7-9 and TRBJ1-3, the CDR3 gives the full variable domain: DTGVSQNPRHKITKRGQNVTFRCDPISEHNRLYWYRQTLGQGPEFLTYFQNEAQLEKSRLLSDRFSAERPKGSFSTLEIQRTEQGDSAMYLCASSPITWDSERNTIYFGEGSWLTVV.

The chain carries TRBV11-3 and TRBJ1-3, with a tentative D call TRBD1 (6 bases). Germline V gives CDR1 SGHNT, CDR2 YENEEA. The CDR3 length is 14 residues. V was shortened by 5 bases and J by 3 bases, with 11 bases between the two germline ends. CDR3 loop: CASSSGGGGNTIYF. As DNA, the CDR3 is TGTGCCAGCAGCAGCGGGGGCGGTGGAAACACCATATATTTT.

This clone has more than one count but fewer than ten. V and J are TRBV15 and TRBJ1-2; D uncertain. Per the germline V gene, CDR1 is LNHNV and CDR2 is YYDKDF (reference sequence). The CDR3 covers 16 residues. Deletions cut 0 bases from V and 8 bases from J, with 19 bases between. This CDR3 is CATSRDLASTTGGYTF. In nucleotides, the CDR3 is TGTGCCACCAGCAGAGATCTGGCGTCCACGACTGGAGGCTACACCTTC. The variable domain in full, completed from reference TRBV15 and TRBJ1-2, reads DAMVIQNPRYQVTQFGKPVTLSCSQTLNHNVMYWYQQKSSQAPKLLFHYYDKDFNNEADTPDNFQSRRPNTSFCFLDIRSPGLGDTAMYLCATSRDLASTTGGYTFGSGTRLTVV.

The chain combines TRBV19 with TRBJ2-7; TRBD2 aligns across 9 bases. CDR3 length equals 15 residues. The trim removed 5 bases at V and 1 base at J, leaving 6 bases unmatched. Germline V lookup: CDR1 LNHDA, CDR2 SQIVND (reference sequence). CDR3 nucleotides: TGTGCCAGTAGTCGGTCCGCGGGGGGGTCCTACGAGCAGTACTTC. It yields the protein CASSRSAGGSYEQYF. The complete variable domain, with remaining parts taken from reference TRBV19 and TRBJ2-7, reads DGGITQSPKYLFRKEGQNVTLSCEQNLNHDAMYWYRQDPGQGLRLIYYSQIVNDFQKGDIAEGYSVSREKKESFPLTVTSAQKNPTAFYLCASSRSAGGSYEQYFGPGTRLTVT.